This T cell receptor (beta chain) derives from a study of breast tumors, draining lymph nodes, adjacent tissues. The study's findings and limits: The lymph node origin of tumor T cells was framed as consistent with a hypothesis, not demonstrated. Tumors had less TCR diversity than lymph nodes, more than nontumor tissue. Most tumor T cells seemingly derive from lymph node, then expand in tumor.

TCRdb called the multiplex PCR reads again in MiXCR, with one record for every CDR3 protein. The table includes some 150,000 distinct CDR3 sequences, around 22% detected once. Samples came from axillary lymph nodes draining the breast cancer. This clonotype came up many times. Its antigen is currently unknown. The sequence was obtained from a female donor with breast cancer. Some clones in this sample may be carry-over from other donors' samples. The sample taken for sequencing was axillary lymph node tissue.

CDR3 DNA sequence: TGTGCCAGCAGCTTAGGCGGGGAGGCCGGCAATGAGCAGTTCTTC. Protein sequence: CASSLGGEAGNEQFF. This rearrangement joins TRBV11-3 to TRBJ2-1, with D perhaps TRBD2 (6 bases). V dropped 1 base and J dropped 6 bases, with 13 bases sitting between them. Germline assignment: CDR1 SGHNT and CDR2 YENEEA. This CDR3 is 15 amino acids long.